The rows below give T cell receptor beta chains drawn from one sample of a study of PD-1 blockade in classical Hodgkin lymphoma. Clones were read by immunoSEQ multiplex PCR, and TCRdb kept only the in-frame ones, dropping some. This table holds around 99,000 clones, roughly 80% found once. The source was peripheral blood mononuclear cells (PBMCs), collected before the second cycle of nivolumab. The receptors were gathered from a human donor with classical Hodgkin lymphoma. The conserved cysteine and the conserved F or W are not part of the CDR3 here. D genes are given only for firm matches. Only part of the rows carry a size: once, few, many, or a class if the clone is expanded.

>NA|NA|TRBV10-3
AITPGPGELF
>NA|TRBD2|TRBV5-1
ASSTDPSGVTGELF
>NA|NA|TRBV5-1
ASSFGQPNTEAF
>NA|NA|TRBV30
AWTSLHTGELF
>NA|TRBD2|TRBV18
ASSHGTSFNEQF
>NA|NA|TRBV7-2
ASSFFGGEQY
>NA|NA|TRBV6-5
ASAQFPNNEQF
>NA|NA|TRBV6-5
ASSYSRAGTGNTIY
>once|TRBD2|TRBV9
ASSGRGLAPSSGANVLT
>NA|NA|TRBV18
ASSPASRGETQY
>once|NA|TRBV6-4
ASSEWGFNEQF
>NA|TRBD2|TRBV5-1
ASRLGEGLTYEQY
>NA|TRBD2|TRBV9
ASSSGLAAVQETQY
>NA|NA|TRBV5-1
ASSLTSGSKTGELF
>once|TRBD2|TRBV9
ASSVASGRALETQY
>NA|TRBD1|TRBV7-9
ASSYPGQSGEQF
>NA|NA|TRBV6-5
ASSYTSRVETQY
>NA|TRBD1|TRBV14
ASSQWTGRNTGELF
>many|NA|TRBV7-6
ASSLAGADTQY
>NA|NA|TRBV11-2
ASSPLSPGPQTYEQY
>NA|NA|TRBV6-5
ASSRIGYGYT
>NA|TRBD2|TRBV5-1
ASSYLAAANEQF
>NA|TRBD1|TRBV29-1
SAVQGQGHYGYT
>NA|NA|TRBV10-3
ATLIMNTEAF
>NA|NA|TRBV30
AWAGWNTGELF
>NA|TRBD1|TRBV11-2
ASSPLGTAREQY
>NA|TRBD1|TRBV5-8
ASSLGQGAGQPQH
>NA|TRBD2|TRBV7-2
ASSQSGRAVDEQF
>NA|NA|TRBV27
ASSFPPGLSGNEQF
>NA|TRBD2|TRBV19
ASSIAGTSGSGSYNEQF
>NA|NA|TRBV11-2
ASSLAVINQPQH
>NA|TRBD1|TRBV28
ASYQQTGIYGYT
>NA|NA|TRBV15
ATSRTAPVNYGYT
>few|NA|TRBV19
ASSIAGITEAF
>NA|TRBD1|TRBV7-3
ASSRTGVSGELF
>NA|NA|TRBV16
ASSQGGYSNQPQH
>NA|NA|TRBV29-1
SVAAGGTGELF
>once|NA|TRBV4-1
ASGDRADSPLH
>NA|TRBD2|TRBV5-8
ASSRGTSRTYEQY